The 24 T cell receptor beta chains listed next were all sequenced from one sample in a study of spatial heterogeneity in lung cancer. TCRdb independently ran MiXCR on the 5' RACE reads; one entry per CDR3 protein. The data hold 15,000 to 20,000 distinct CDR3 sequences, with 6.2% observed a single time. Their recognized antigens are unknown. Study results and caveats: Tumoral mutation counts were tracked by counts of expanded intratumoral alpha and beta TCRs.

Indicated time point: sample taken at primary tumor resection. The specimen was lung tumor tissue, collected at surgery. The receptors shown here come from a male donor with early-stage non-small cell lung cancer.

This clonotype is deemed medium-sized. Within a library made for alpha chains, this beta chain is off target, and its count is uninformative. The gene calls are TRBV20-1 and TRBJ1-5; 9 nucleotides line up with TRBD1. CDR1 and CDR2 (germline): DFQATT, SNEGSKA (reference sequence). Losses at the gene ends were 0 bases for V and 4 bases for J; bases not matched to a gene: 7. The CDR3 has 16 residues. CDR3 sequence: CSARDPSTGGNQPQHF. CDR3 nucleotides: TGCAGTGCTAGAGATCCGTCGACAGGGGGGAATCAGCCCCAGCATTTT.

This clonotype was seen repeatedly, ten times or more. This beta chain turned up in a library designed for alpha chains; as an off-target read, its abundance says little. This chain joins TRBV5-1 and TRBJ1-6; the D is unclear. CDR1 and CDR2 from the germline V gene are SGHRS and YFSETQ. V was clipped by 0 bases and J by 7 bases, with 8 bases between them. The CDR3 has 14 amino acids. The CDR3 region has the DNA TGCGCCAGCAGCTTGGAATGGGGAAATTCACCCCTCCACTTT. Its protein is CASSLEWGNSPLHF. The full variable domain, in which reference TRBV5-1 and TRBJ1-6 provide the parts outside the CDR3, is KAGVTQTPRYLIKTRGQQVTLSCSPISGHRSVSWYQQTPGQGLQFLFEYFSETQRNKGNFPGRFSGRQFSNSRSEMNVSTLELGDSALYLCASSLEWGNSPLHFGNGTRLTVT.

This clonotype has at least ten counts. This beta chain slipped into a library made for alpha chains as a stray read, so its size is not meaningful. The rearrangement uses TRBV5-1 and TRBJ1-5; the D gene is possibly TRBD1 (6 bases). The V and J ends lost 0 bases and 3 bases respectively, with 10 bases between them. CDR1 is SGHRS, CDR2 YFSETQ, per germline. The CDR3 loop spans 15 amino acids. This chain's CDR3 is CASSLEGQINQPQHF. DNA of the CDR3: TGCGCCAGCAGCTTGGAAGGACAGATCAATCAGCCCCAGCATTTT.

Many counts were recorded for this clonotype. This beta chain is a stray sequence in a library constructed for alpha chains; its clone size is not meaningful. The V and J genes are TRBV5-1 and TRBJ2-7; D could derive from TRBD1 or TRBD2 (5 bases each). Between the trimmed V and J ends, which lost 0 bases and 0 bases, there was a span of 10 bases. Germline assignment: CDR1 SGHRS and CDR2 YFSETQ. The CDR3 runs 15 residues. The CDR3 here is CASSLEGTASYEQYF. The CDR3 bases are TGCGCCAGCAGCTTGGAAGGGACGGCCTCCTACGAGCAGTACTTC.

There are many counts of this clonotype. This beta chain was picked up by a library intended for alpha chains and is off target, so its count carries little meaning. The DNA for the CDR3 is TGTGCCAGCAGCCCCGACGGGGGAACTGAAGCTTTCTTT. It yields the protein CASSPDGGTEAFF. The chain joins TRBV6-5 to TRBJ1-1; possible D gene TRBD1, 5 bases. The CDR3 contains 13 residues. Per the germline V gene, CDR1 is MNHEY and CDR2 is SVGAGI. The ends were cut back, 6 bases at V and 5 bases at J, with 13 bases in the middle.

Many counts were recorded for this clonotype. Within a library made for alpha chains, this beta chain is off target, and its count is uninformative. This chain connects TRBV6-1 to TRBJ1-4, with a weak D call TRBD1 (6 bases). This CDR3 contains 16 residues. Trimming cost V 1 base and J 4 bases, with 13 bases left between them. Germline assignment: CDR1 MNHNS and CDR2 SASEGT. Here the CDR3 DNA reads TGTGCCAGCAGTGAAGAAGAAGACAGGTTTAATGAAAAACTGTTTTTT. Protein sequence: CASSEEEDRFNEKLFF.

The sample holds many counts of this clonotype. The library was built for alpha chains, so this beta chain is an off-target read and its size means little. The V gene is TRBV7-2, the J gene TRBJ2-4; tentative D call: TRBD2 (6 bases). CDR1 and CDR2 from the germline V gene are SGHTA and FQGNSA. The CDR3 sequence is 16 residues long. The V end was cut by 5 bases, the J end by 7 bases, with 21 bases between. The CDR3 DNA reads TGTGCCAGCAGCCCCTGGACTACCCAGGGTTATAACATTCAGTACTTC. Amino acids: CASSPWTTQGYNIQYF.

This clonotype is large. Little can be read into the size of this beta chain, an off-target read in a library designed for alpha chains. This chain joins TRBV20-1 and TRBJ2-7; no firm D call. Trimming took 6 bases from V and 2 from J, leaving 14 bases between them. Per the germline V gene, CDR1 is DFQATT and CDR2 is SNEGSKA (reference sequence). The CDR3 loop spans 13 amino acids. CDR3 DNA: TGCAGTGCCGTAGACATAGGAACCTACGAGCAGTACTTC. Translated, it gives CSAVDIGTYEQYF.

This clonotype was picked up many times. This beta chain came through as a stray read in a library set up for alpha chains, and its size says little. The chain is built from TRBV24-1 and TRBJ2-1; TRBD1 is a possible D gene (6 bases). The V gene lost 3 bases and the J gene lost 6 bases, with 11 bases spanning the gap. Germline lookup yields CDR1 KGHDR and CDR2 SFDVKD. The CDR3 loop spans 14 amino acids. The CDR3 loop reads CATSDTTGPNEQFF. CDR3 DNA: TGTGCCACCAGTGATACGACAGGCCCCAATGAGCAGTTCTTC.

Relative to its sample, this clonotype is medium-sized. A library made for alpha chains picked up this beta chain off target, so its size means little. The gene calls are TRBV6-5 and TRBJ1-2, with D unclear. Deletions cut 5 bases from V and 8 bases from J, with 21 bases between. The CDR3 length is 15 residues. CDR1 MNHEY and CDR2 SVGAGI come from the germline V gene. The CDR3 protein is CASSLTKSTAGGYTF. The CDR3 DNA follows: TGTGCCAGCAGTCTAACGAAGTCGACTGCCGGGGGCTACACCTTC.

In regard to this clonotype: The library was designed around alpha chains, so this beta chain is a stray read whose abundance carries little weight. This rearrangement joins TRBV28 to TRBJ1-5; D remains ambiguous. Trimming pared 3 bases from V and 5 bases from J, leaving 11 bases between. CDR3 size: 14 residues. CDR1 is MDHEN and CDR2 is SYDVKM in the germline V gene. This CDR3 reads CASSLIVKYQPQHF. The DNA of the CDR3 is TGTGCCAGCAGTTTGATTGTCAAATATCAGCCCCAGCATTTT.

In its sample, this clonotype was seen many times. Being off target in a library aimed at alpha chains, this beta chain has a size of little meaning. The V call is TRBV20-1, the J call TRBJ2-2; tentatively, D is TRBD2 (6 bases). Germline loops: CDR1 DFQATT, CDR2 SNEGSKA (reference sequence). V gave up 3 bases and J gave up 4 bases, with 18 bases separating them. The CDR3 spans 16 residues. As DNA, the CDR3 is TGCAGTGCTAGCGGGAGCCCAAGACCGCTCACCGGGGAGCTGTTTTTT. Amino acid sequence: CSASGSPRPLTGELFF.

This clonotype was observed a few times. Within a library made for alpha chains, this beta chain is off target, and its count is uninformative. The genes are TRBV27 and TRBJ2-1; D may be TRBD2 (6 bases). The CDR3 contains 15 residues. Trimming cost V 2 bases and J 4 bases, with 12 bases left between them. Per the germline V gene, CDR1 is MNHEY and CDR2 is SMNVEV (reference sequence). CDR3 in amino acids: CASSLTASVYNEQFF. In DNA, the CDR3 is TGTGCCAGCAGTTTAACGGCTAGCGTATACAATGAGCAGTTCTTC.

Note on this clonotype: The library was designed around alpha chains, so this beta chain is a stray read whose abundance carries little weight. This sequence joins TRBV7-2 and TRBJ1-2; D call uncertain. Germline V lookup: CDR1 SGHTA, CDR2 FQGNSA. V lost 5 bases and J lost 8, with 15 bases in between. The CDR3 runs to 13 residues. The CDR3 region has the DNA TGTGCCAGCAGCCCCGTCCATGGTGAGGGCTACACCTTC. Translating it yields CASSPVHGEGYTF.

The table lists this clonotype with many counts. This beta chain is a stray read from a library made for alpha chains; its abundance is not meaningful. The chain carries TRBV6-5 and TRBJ1-1, with 9 bases identical to TRBD1. V lost 7 bases and J lost 4; bases outside the gene matches: 7. Germline values: CDR1 MNHEY, CDR2 SVGAGI. This CDR3 has 14 residues. CDR3 sequence: CASIRDRDVTEAFF. The CDR3, as DNA: TGTGCCAGCATACGGGACAGGGACGTCACTGAAGCTTTCTTT.

This clonotype was detected many times. This beta chain appears as a stray read in a library generated for alpha chains; its size is not informative. The chain joins TRBV2 to TRBJ2-3; D call uncertain. Germline values: CDR1 SNHLY, CDR2 FYNNEI. V lost 4 bases and J 5 bases, leaving 7 bases between the germline ends. This CDR3 is 12 amino acids long. Here the CDR3 DNA reads TGTGCCAGCAGTGTCAGAGGAGATACGCAGTATTTT. As protein: CASSVRGDTQYF.

Details on this clonotype: For a library built for alpha chains, this beta chain is a stray read; little rests on its size. The CDR3 region is CASSQTGTSGDTQYF. The CDR3 coding sequence is TGTGCCAGCAGCCAAACAGGGACTAGCGGAGATACGCAGTATTTT. This chain connects TRBV5-4 to TRBJ2-3, with 11 bases identical to TRBD2. The CDR3 length is 15 residues. Per germline, CDR1 SGHNT and CDR2 YYREEE (reference sequence). V gave up 4 bases and J gave up 5 bases; unmatched junction bases: 6.

Ten or more counts support this clonotype. Because the library targeted alpha chains, this beta chain is an off-target read whose size means little. This chain joins TRBV15 and TRBJ1-3, with 8 bases fitting TRBD1. Germline values: CDR1 LNHNV, CDR2 YYDKDF (reference sequence). J lost 4 bases, V lost 6 bases, and 8 bases had no gene match. The CDR3 covers 15 residues. The CDR3 region is CATSGDRGAGNTIYF. The CDR3 coding sequence is TGTGCCACCAGTGGAGACAGGGGAGCGGGAAACACCATATATTTT.

Comment on this clonotype: This beta chain appears as a stray read in a library generated for alpha chains; its size is not informative. The genes are TRBV20-1 and TRBJ2-3, with 15 bases lining up with TRBD2. V gave up 5 bases and J gave up 2 bases; unmatched junction bases: 8. This CDR3 region has 17 residues. Looked up from germline, CDR1 is DFQATT and CDR2 is SNEGSKA (reference sequence). The chain's CDR3 is CSASPGLAGGLTDTQYF. The CDR3 coding sequence is TGCAGTGCTTCTCCGGGACTAGCGGGAGGTCTCACAGATACGCAGTATTTT.

At least ten counts were recorded for this clonotype. Found in a library prepared for alpha chains, this beta chain is an off-target read, and its abundance has little meaning. The chain joins TRBV27 to TRBJ1-1; a possible D gene is TRBD1 (6 bases). V was cut by 5 bases and J by 2 bases, with 15 bases left in between. Germline CDR1 MNHEY, CDR2 SMNVEV (reference sequence). This CDR3 has 15 residues. The CDR3 loop reads CASSRATGQNTEAFF. DNA of the CDR3: TGTGCCAGCAGTCGGGCAACGGGACAAAACACTGAAGCTTTCTTT.

This clonotype has ten or more counts. This beta chain is an off-target read within a library intended for alpha chains, so its frequency means little. The J gene is TRBJ2-6, the V gene TRBV5-1; D is undetermined. V dropped 4 bases and J dropped 0 bases, with 11 bases sitting between them. The germline V gene has CDR1 SGHRS and CDR2 YFSETQ. The CDR3 contains 16 residues. The CDR3 here is CASSPAADSGANVLTF. As DNA, the CDR3 is TGCGCCAGCAGCCCGGCAGCAGACTCTGGGGCCAACGTCCTGACTTTC. Based on the CDR3 plus reference TRBV5-1 and TRBJ2-6, the full variable domain is KAGVTQTPRYLIKTRGQQVTLSCSPISGHRSVSWYQQTPGQGLQFLFEYFSETQRNKGNFPGRFSGRQFSNSRSEMNVSTLELGDSALYLCASSPAADSGANVLTFGAGSRLTVL.

This clonotype showed up many times. For a library built for alpha chains, this beta chain is a stray read; little rests on its size. The V and J genes are TRBV6-6 and TRBJ2-7, with D uncertain. The ends were cut back, 2 bases at V and 3 bases at J, with 17 bases in the middle. Germline values: CDR1 MNHNY, CDR2 SVGAGI (reference sequence). The CDR3 length is 16 residues. CDR3 sequence (DNA): TGTGCCAGCAGTTACACCGGCCCGTTTGGCGTCTACGAGCAGTACTTC. It encodes CASSYTGPFGVYEQYF.

This clonotype has ten or more counts. This beta chain lies outside the target of a library built for alpha chains; its clone size means little. The V call is TRBV28, the J call TRBJ2-1, with 7 positions matching TRBD2. Per the germline V gene, CDR1 is MDHEN and CDR2 is SYDVKM. The CDR3 length is 14 residues. V was pared by 6 bases and J by 7 bases, with 9 bases of the junction left unmatched. The CDR3 loop is CASSSPGRVNEQFF. CDR3 bases: TGTGCCAGCAGCTCCCCAGGGAGGGTAAATGAGCAGTTCTTC.

This clonotype has a handful of counts. A library made for alpha chains picked up this beta chain off target, so its size means little. J is TRBJ2-5 and V is TRBV5-1; 12 nucleotides match TRBD2. CDR1 is SGHRS, CDR2 YFSETQ, per germline. This CDR3 is built from 14 residues. Trimming took 4 bases from V and 4 from J; bases not matched to a gene: 2. CDR3 in amino acids: CASSPTSGRETQYF. CDR3 nucleotides: TGCGCCAGCAGCCCGACTAGCGGGAGAGAGACCCAGTACTTC.